This T cell receptor beta chain was observed in a study of T cell responses to AZD1222 COVID-19 vaccine. Study-wide background: Analyses pooled second doses at about 4 or about 12 weeks.

The CDR3 consists of 14 residues. J lost 8 bases, V lost 6 bases, and 9 bases had no gene match. From germline, CDR1 is MGHDK and CDR2 SYGVNS. This clone was seen only a few times. Antigen: not known. General observations from the study: Without day 14 samples, only post-peak T cell repertoires were studied.

Clones were read by immunoSEQ multiplex PCR, and TCRdb kept only the in-frame ones, dropping some. The data hold approximately 110,000 clones, with around 86% observed a single time. The sequencing here drew on peripheral blood, taken on day 0 of AZD1222 vaccination. This rearrangement joins TRBV25-1 to TRBJ1-4, with 7 bases fitting TRBD1. The clonotype originates from an adult in good health. The CDR3, as DNA: TGTGCCAGCAGGGCCGGGACAGCGGGGGAAAAACTGTTTTTT. The encoded protein is CASRAGTAGEKLFF.